Presented here are 5 T cell receptor beta chains from one specimen sequenced in a study of vaccination and CD4 T cells after COVID-19 (dated 2022 in TCRdb). Library preparation was by PCR. The listed sequencing device is Illumina iSeq 100. DNA from cultured CD4+ T cells underwent TCR sequencing with the Oncomine TCR Beta short-read assay at the Johns Hopkins FTIC core. Using fastp at Q25 and MiXCR, TCRdb reprocessed the public reads and kept productive beta chains. Entries are consolidated by CDR3 protein sequence, retaining the most common genes and DNA. This sample lists around 20,000 distinct CDR3 sequences; 42% were detected once. The ten top clones hold about 6.3% of the sample. These receptors are not linked to any known antigen. Sample treatment or condition, as interpreted from the label and publication: approximately nine-day PBMC culture with coronavirus spike peptide pools or control peptides (ViraFEST assay).

The sequences come from CD4+ T cells from blood, cultured in vitro, collected before SARS-CoV-2 vaccination. Receptor source: a human donor who had recovered from COVID-19.

Only a few counts were recorded for this clonotype. The chain has TRBV27 and TRBJ1-5; no firm D call. Germline lookup yields CDR1 MNHEY and CDR2 SMNVEV (reference sequence). V was clipped by 6 bases and J by 2 bases, with 8 bases between them. This CDR3 comprises 13 residues. The CDR3 region is CASRPGRNQPQHF. The CDR3, as DNA: TGTGCCAGCAGACCGGGCCGCAATCAGCCCCAGCATTTT.

The gene calls are TRBV7-3 and TRBJ2-5; D not certain. The germline V gene encodes CDR1 SGHTA and CDR2 FQGTGA. Trimming removed 5 bases at V and 5 bases at J, with 12 bases between. CDR3 length: 13 residues. CDR3 sequence (DNA): TGTGCCAGCAGCCCAACTCTGGGCGAGACCCAGTACTTC. Protein: CASSPTLGETQYF.

The V and J genes are TRBV25-1 and TRBJ1-2; D possibly corresponds to TRBD1 (6 bases). There are 13 residues in the CDR3. V lost 4 bases and J 8 bases, leaving 14 bases between the germline ends. CDR1 and CDR2 (germline): MGHDK, SYGVNS. CDR3 sequence (DNA): TGTGCCAGCAGTGTTTGGGGGGCGAAAGGCTACACCTTC. Its protein product is CASSVWGAKGYTF.

The chain uses TRBV20-1 and TRBJ1-1; 10 bases line up with TRBD1. This CDR3 has 17 residues. The V segment lost 6 bases and the J segment 3 bases; nucleotides outside the gene matches: 16. CDR1 and CDR2 (germline): DFQATT, SNEGSKA (reference sequence). The CDR3 DNA reads as TGCAGTGCCGCAAACCGACAGGGGGCGGGTCGGGACACTGAAGCTTTCTTT. Protein product: CSAANRQGAGRDTEAFF.

CDR3: CASSLSGQGMGNTIYF. The CDR3 DNA sequence: TGTGCCAGCAGTTTATCGGGACAGGGGATGGGAAACACCATATATTTT. The chain recombines TRBV27 with TRBJ1-3; 10 nucleotides line up with TRBD1. Germline CDR1 MNHEY, CDR2 SMNVEV (reference sequence). The V gene end was trimmed by 0 bases and the J gene end by 4 bases; junction bases not matched to a gene: 3. This CDR3 has 16 amino acids.